These 4 T cell receptor beta chains share one sample of origin, sequenced in a study of T cells after yellow fever vaccination. TCRdb re-derived calls from the 5' RACE reads in MiXCR, one entry per CDR3 protein. This table holds tens of thousands of distinct CDR3 sequences, less than 8.5% found once. Sequencing used CD8+ T cells sorted from PBMCs, obtained 15 days after the yellow fever booster vaccination. The receptors shown here come from a man aged 25-45 years who received the YFV17D yellow fever vaccine.

This clonotype has a count of ten or more. The chain recombines TRBV2 with TRBJ2-1, with unresolved D. Per germline, CDR1 SNHLY and CDR2 FYNNEI. The V end was cut by 10 bases, the J end by 0 bases, with 16 bases between. The CDR3 has 15 residues. Written as DNA, the CDR3 is TGTGCCACCGAACCCAGAAGGAGCTCCTACAATGAGCAGTTCTTC. Translation gives CATEPRRSSYNEQFF.

This clonotype was found many times. The rearrangement joins TRBV5-6 to TRBJ1-2, with D uncertain. The germline gives CDR1 SGHDT, CDR2 YYEEEE. CDR3 size: 11 residues. V gave up 2 bases and J gave up 9 bases, with 8 bases separating them. The CDR3 region has the DNA TGTGCCAGCAGCTTTGCTAAGCGCTACACCTTC. Translation gives CASSFAKRYTF. The entire variable domain, with the rest obtained from reference TRBV5-6 and TRBJ1-2, is as follows: DAGVTQSPTHLIKTRGQQVTLRCSPKSGHDTVSWYQQALGQGPQFIFQYYEEEERQRGNFPDRFSGHQFPNYSSELNVNALLLGDSALYLCASSFAKRYTFGSGTRLTVV.

This clonotype was counted many times. V usage is TRBV4-3 and J usage is TRBJ2-7; possibly TRBD2 for D (5 bases). Trimming stripped 0 bases from V and 1 base from J, with 10 bases between. The CDR3 runs 15 residues. Germline CDR1 reads LGHNA; CDR2 reads YSLEER. The CDR3 reads CASSQDSGLSYEQYF. The CDR3 region has the DNA TGCGCCAGCAGCCAAGACAGCGGTCTGTCCTACGAGCAGTACTTC.

There are many counts of this clonotype. The chain has TRBV15 and TRBJ2-1; TRBD2 matches 12 bases. The V gene's germline CDR1 is LNHNV and CDR2 YYDKDF (reference sequence). The CDR3 runs to 15 residues. After removal of 1 base from V and 7 bases from J, the junction contained 2 bases not matched to a gene. The DNA for the CDR3 is TGTGCCACCAGCAGAGGGACTAGCGGGACTAATGAGCAGTTCTTC. The encoded protein is CATSRGTSGTNEQFF.